This T cell receptor (beta chain) was identified during a study of shared clonotypes between healthy human individuals. The CDR3 runs to 12 residues. CDR1 and CDR2 (germline): MDHEN, SYDVKM. The V and J ends lost 3 bases and 2 bases respectively, with 5 bases between them. Donors included only healthy HIV-negative adults lacking recent acute infections or vaccinations. Produced via immunoSEQ multiplex PCR; TCRdb's table is partial and in-frame only. Of around 330,000 clones listed, around two thirds were seen once; the top ten hold 10%. Study results and limitations: Rarefaction exposed incomplete sorted-subset sequencing despite large depth.

In regard to this clone: Its target is unknown.

Sequenced: memory CD4+ T cells sorted from blood. Subset reported: CD45RA-negative fraction. V and J are TRBV28 and TRBJ2-7; D uncertain. The clonotype was recovered from a man aged 25-45 years in good health. Here the CDR3 DNA reads TGTGCCAGCAGTTTTAGCCCCTACGAGCAGTACTTC. Residues: CASSFSPYEQYF.